Given below is one T cell receptor (beta chain) in context. This record belongs to a study of OX40 agonist ivuxolimab in advanced cancers. The method was immunoSEQ multiplex PCR; TCRdb's version includes in-frame clones alone and lacks a portion of them. Altogether approximately 100,000 clones are present, 85% to 90% being singletons, with the ten largest covering 0.79%. This clonotype was obtained from an adult with an advanced solid tumor such as melanoma, head and neck, liver or kidney cancer. The sequenced sample was CD4+ or CD8+ T cells sorted from blood, obtained in a trial of the OX40 agonist ivuxolimab.

The CDR3 sequence is CASSEALVGGYGYTF. CDR3 sequence (DNA): TGTGCCAGCAGTGAAGCCTTGGTTGGCGGCTATGGCTACACCTTC. This chain connects TRBV6-1 to TRBJ1-2; D is undetermined. The CDR3 has 15 amino acids. V was cut by 0 bases and J by 4 bases, with 12 bases left in between. Germline V gene data show CDR1 as MNHNS and CDR2 as SASEGT.